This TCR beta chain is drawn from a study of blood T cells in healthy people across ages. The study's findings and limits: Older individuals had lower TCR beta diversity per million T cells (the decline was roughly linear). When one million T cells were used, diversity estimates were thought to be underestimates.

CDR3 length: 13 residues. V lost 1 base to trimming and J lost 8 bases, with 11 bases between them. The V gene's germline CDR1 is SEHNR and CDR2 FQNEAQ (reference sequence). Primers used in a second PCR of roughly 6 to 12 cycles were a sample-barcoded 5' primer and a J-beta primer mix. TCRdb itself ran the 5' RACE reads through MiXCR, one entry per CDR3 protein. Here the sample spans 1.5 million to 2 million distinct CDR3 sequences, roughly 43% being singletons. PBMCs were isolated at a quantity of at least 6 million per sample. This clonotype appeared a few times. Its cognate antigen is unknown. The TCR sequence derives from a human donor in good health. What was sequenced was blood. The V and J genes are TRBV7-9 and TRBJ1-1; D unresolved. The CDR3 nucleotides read TGTGCCAGCAGCTTAGATACAGCAAACGAAGCTTTCTTT. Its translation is CASSLDTANEAFF.